The 12 T cell receptor beta chains below all came from one sample that was sequenced in a study of cytomegalovirus exposure and HLA in healthy donors. Using immunoSEQ multiplex PCR, the repertoire was profiled, and TCRdb retains in-frame clones only, with some absent. The sample lists about 58,000 clones; more than 90% were seen once. Source material: PBMCs. The receptors stem from a man aged 18 to 35 in good health and CMV-seronegative.

The chain is built from TRBV6-1 and TRBJ2-5; TRBD2 is a possible D gene (6 bases). V shed 6 bases and J shed 5 bases, with 22 bases lying between them. CDR3 size: 16 residues. CDR1 MNHNS and CDR2 SASEGT come from the germline V gene. The CDR3 sequence: CASREPALAPGETQYF. CDR3 nucleotides: TGTGCCAGCAGAGAACCCGCACTAGCACCGGGTGAGACCCAGTACTTC.

This sequence joins TRBV28 and TRBJ1-5; D might be TRBD1 (5 bases). Germline-derived CDR1 and CDR2 are MDHEN and SYDVKM. V was shortened by 6 bases and J by 0 bases, with 18 bases between the two germline ends. The CDR3 extends over 17 amino acids. The CDR3 is CASRPGHPDHSNQPQHF. CDR3 nucleotide sequence: TGTGCCAGCAGACCCGGACACCCTGATCATAGCAATCAGCCCCAGCATTTT.

The V gene is TRBV4-1, the J gene TRBJ2-3; 8 bases are a match to TRBD1. Germline CDR1 and CDR2: MGHRA and YSYEKL. The V and J ends lost 0 bases and 1 base, in that order; junction bases with no gene match: 6. This CDR3 has 17 residues. The CDR3 here is CASSQDQGAVGTDTQYF. The CDR3 region has the DNA TGCGCCAGCAGCCAAGATCAGGGGGCAGTTGGCACAGATACGCAGTATTTT.

CDR3 DNA: TGTGCCAGCAGCTTGTACAGGGACAGCAATCAGCCCCAGCATTTT. Translating it yields CASSLYRDSNQPQHF. The V and J genes are TRBV7-2 and TRBJ1-5, with D possibly TRBD1 on 6 matching bases. Germline values: CDR1 SGHTA, CDR2 FQGNSA. CDR3 size: 15 residues. The ends were cut back, 3 bases at V and 1 base at J, with 10 bases in the middle.

For the CDR3, the DNA is TGTGCCAGCAGCAGCGGATTCGCCGGGGAGCTGTTTTTT. Residues: CASSSGFAGELFF. V and J are TRBV9 and TRBJ2-2; D may be TRBD2 (5 bases). The CDR3 runs 13 residues. The V gene's germline CDR1 is SGDLS and CDR2 YYNGEE. Between the trimmed V and J ends, which lost 4 bases and 6 bases, there was a span of 10 bases.

J is TRBJ2-7 and V is TRBV5-1; 8 nucleotides align to TRBD1. CDR1 and CDR2 (germline): SGHRS, YFSETQ. There are 15 residues in the CDR3. Unmatched junction bases numbered 8, after V lost 4 bases and J lost 2 bases. The CDR3 nucleotides read TGCGCCAGCAGCAATGGACAGGGTCTGCCCTACGAGCAGTACTTC. Its protein product is CASSNGQGLPYEQYF.

The V call is TRBV10-3, the J call TRBJ1-2; 7 bases are shared with TRBD1. The V gene's germline CDR1 is ENHRY and CDR2 SYGVKD. V gave up 4 bases and J gave up 4 bases; unmatched junction bases: 3. The CDR3 spans 13 residues. The CDR3 sequence is CAISAAGGYGYTF. The CDR3 DNA sequence: TGTGCCATCAGTGCGGCAGGGGGCTATGGCTACACCTTC.

The chain recombines TRBV10-3 with TRBJ2-5; 10 positions match TRBD1. The CDR3 length is 14 residues. The germline V gene has CDR1 ENHRY and CDR2 SYGVKD. J gave up 5 bases and V 7 bases, and 7 bases lay outside the gene matches. The CDR3 loop is CAINPGQGIETQYF. In DNA, the CDR3 is TGTGCCATCAATCCGGGACAGGGGATCGAGACCCAGTACTTC.

This chain joins TRBV18 and TRBJ2-7; D is unresolved. This CDR3 region has 14 residues. Trimming stripped 3 bases from V and 6 bases from J, with 15 bases between. The germline CDR1 and CDR2 sequences are KGHSH and LQKENI. CDR3 region: CASSPSVGPREQYF. CDR3 coding DNA: TGTGCCAGCTCACCCTCGGTTGGGCCCCGCGAGCAGTACTTC.

The chain employs TRBV6-1 and TRBJ1-5; no clear D gene. CDR3 length: 15 residues. The V gene lost 2 bases and the J gene lost 5 bases, with 13 bases spanning the gap. Looked up from germline, CDR1 is MNHNS and CDR2 is SASEGT. CDR3 sequence reads: CASSESSGSYQPQHF. CDR3 DNA: TGTGCCAGCAGTGAATCCTCGGGGAGTTATCAGCCCCAGCATTTT.

The chain joins TRBV28 to TRBJ1-2; 8 bases line up with TRBD1. V shed 5 bases, J shed 0 bases, and the junction held 5 bases outside the gene matches. CDR1 and CDR2 (germline): MDHEN, SYDVKM. The CDR3 length is 15 residues. The CDR3 loop reads CASSPQGAANYGYTF. The CDR3 coding sequence is TGTGCCAGCAGTCCCCAGGGGGCTGCTAACTATGGCTACACCTTC.

The chain couples TRBV28 to TRBJ2-3; tentative D call: TRBD1 (6 bases). Germline V gene lookup returns CDR1 MDHEN and CDR2 SYDVKM. The V and J ends lost 5 bases and 3 bases respectively, with 6 bases between them. The CDR3 is 12 residues long. The CDR3 spells CASSTGTDTQYF. CDR3 in DNA: TGTGCCAGCAGTACAGGGACAGATACGCAGTATTTT. The full variable domain, with the rest looked up from reference TRBV28 and TRBJ2-3, is DVKVTQSSRYLVKRTGEKVFLECVQDMDHENMFWYRQDPGLGLRLIYFSYDVKMKEKGDIPEGYSVSREKKERFSLILESASTNQTSMYLCASSTGTDTQYFGPGTRLTVL.